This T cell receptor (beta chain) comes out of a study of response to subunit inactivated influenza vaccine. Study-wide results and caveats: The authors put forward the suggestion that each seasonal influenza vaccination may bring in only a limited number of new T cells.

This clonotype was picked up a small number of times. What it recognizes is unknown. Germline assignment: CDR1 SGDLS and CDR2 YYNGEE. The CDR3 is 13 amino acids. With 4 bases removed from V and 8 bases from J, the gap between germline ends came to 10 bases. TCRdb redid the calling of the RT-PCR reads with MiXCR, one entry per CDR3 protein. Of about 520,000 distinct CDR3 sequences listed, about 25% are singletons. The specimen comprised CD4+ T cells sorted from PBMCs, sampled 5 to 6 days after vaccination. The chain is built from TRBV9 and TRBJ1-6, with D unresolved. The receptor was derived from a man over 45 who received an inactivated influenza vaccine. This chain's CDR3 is CASSSGPDSPLHF. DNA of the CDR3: TGTGCCAGCAGCTCCGGACCGGATTCACCCCTCCACTTT. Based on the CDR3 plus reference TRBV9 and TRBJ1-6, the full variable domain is DSGVTQTPKHLITATGQRVTLRCSPRSGDLSVYWYQQSLDQGLQFLIQYYNGEERAKGNILERFSAQQFPDLHSELNLSSLELGDSALYFCASSSGPDSPLHFGNGTRLTVT.